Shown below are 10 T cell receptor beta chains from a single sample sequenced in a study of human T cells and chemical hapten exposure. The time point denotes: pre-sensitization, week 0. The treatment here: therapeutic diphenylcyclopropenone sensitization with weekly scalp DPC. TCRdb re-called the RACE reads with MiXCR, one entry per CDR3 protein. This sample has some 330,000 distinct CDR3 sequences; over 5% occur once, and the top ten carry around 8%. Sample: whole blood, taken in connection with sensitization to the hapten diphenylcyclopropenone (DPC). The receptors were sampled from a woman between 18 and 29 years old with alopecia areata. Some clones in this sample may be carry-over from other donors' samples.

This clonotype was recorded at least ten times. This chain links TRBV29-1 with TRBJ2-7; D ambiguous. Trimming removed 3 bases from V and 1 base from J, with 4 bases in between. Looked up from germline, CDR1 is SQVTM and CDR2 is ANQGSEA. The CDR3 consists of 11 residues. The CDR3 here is CSVERSYEQYF. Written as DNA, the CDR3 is TGCAGCGTTGAGAGATCCTACGAGCAGTACTTC.

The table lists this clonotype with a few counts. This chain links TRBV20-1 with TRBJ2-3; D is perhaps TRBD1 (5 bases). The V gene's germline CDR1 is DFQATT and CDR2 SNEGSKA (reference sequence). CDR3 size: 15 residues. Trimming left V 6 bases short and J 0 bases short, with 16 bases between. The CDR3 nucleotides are TGCAGTGCGGGGAAGGACACCCGAAGCACAGATACGCAGTATTTT. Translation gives CSAGKDTRSTDTQYF.

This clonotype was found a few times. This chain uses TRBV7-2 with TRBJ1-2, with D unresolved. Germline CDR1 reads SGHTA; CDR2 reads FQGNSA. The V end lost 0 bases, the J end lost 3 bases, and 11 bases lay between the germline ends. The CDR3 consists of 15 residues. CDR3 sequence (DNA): TGTGCCAGCAGCTTAGCGGGTCAGATTCACTATGGCTACACCTTC. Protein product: CASSLAGQIHYGYTF.

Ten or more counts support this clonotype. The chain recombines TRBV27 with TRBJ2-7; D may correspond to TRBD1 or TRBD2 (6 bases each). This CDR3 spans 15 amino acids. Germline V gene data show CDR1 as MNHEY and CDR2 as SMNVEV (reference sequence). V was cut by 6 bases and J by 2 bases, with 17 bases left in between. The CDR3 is CASSRGLGTPYEQYF. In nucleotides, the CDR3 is TGTGCCAGCAGCCGGGGACTGGGGACACCCTACGAGCAGTACTTC.

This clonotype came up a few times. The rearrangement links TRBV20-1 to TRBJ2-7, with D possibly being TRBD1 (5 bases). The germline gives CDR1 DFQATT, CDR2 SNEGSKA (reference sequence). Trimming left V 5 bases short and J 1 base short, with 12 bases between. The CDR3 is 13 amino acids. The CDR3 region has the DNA TGCAGTGCTCCAGACAGATATTCCTACGAGCAGTACTTC. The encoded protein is CSAPDRYSYEQYF.

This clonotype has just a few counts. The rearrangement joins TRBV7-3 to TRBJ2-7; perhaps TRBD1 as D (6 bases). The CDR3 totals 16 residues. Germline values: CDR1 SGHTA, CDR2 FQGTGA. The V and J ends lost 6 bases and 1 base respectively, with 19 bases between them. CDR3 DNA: TGTGCCAGCAGTTTTTCTGGACAGCTCTCTTCCTACGAGCAGTACTTC. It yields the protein CASSFSGQLSSYEQYF.

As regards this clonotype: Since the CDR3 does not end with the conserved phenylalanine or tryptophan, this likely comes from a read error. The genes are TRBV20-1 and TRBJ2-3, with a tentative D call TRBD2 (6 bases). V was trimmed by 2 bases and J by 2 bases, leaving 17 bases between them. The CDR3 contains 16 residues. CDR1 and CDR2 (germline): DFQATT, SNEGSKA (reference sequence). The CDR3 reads CSARSPLGGDTDTQYL. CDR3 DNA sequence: TGCAGTGCTAGATCCCCTCTGGGGGGTGACACAGATACGCAGTATTTG.

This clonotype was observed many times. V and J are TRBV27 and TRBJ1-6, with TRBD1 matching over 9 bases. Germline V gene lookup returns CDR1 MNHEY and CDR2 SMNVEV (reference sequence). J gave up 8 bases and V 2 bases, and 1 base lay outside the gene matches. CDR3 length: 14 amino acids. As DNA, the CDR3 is TGTGCCAGCAGTTTAAGGGACAGGGATTCACCCCTCCACTTT. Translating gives CASSLRDRDSPLHF.

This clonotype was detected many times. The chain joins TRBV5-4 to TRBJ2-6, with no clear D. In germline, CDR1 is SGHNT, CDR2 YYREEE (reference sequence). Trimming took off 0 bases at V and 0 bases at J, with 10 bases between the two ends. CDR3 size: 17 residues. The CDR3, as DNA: TGTGCCAGCAGCTTGGGGATGTGGAGCTCTGGGGCCAACGTCCTGACTTTC. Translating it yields CASSLGMWSSGANVLTF.

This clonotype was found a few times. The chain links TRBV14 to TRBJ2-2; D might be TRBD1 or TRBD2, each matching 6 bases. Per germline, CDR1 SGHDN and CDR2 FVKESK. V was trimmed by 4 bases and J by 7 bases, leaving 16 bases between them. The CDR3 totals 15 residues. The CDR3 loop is CASSLARGADGELFF. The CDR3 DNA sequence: TGTGCCAGCAGCCTGGCAAGGGGGGCCGACGGGGAGCTGTTTTTT.